This T cell receptor beta chain was found in a study of cytomegalovirus exposure and HLA in healthy donors listed by TCRdb under 2017. About the investigation overall: An earlier analysis of 550 to 700 of the donors reported about 250 Gb of sequence data and roughly 110 million unique TCR beta sequences from about 180 million T cells. To predict cytomegalovirus infection status, the study brought together high-throughput TCR immunosequencing, statistical association of individual TCRs with disease status, and machine learning. The study aimed to test whether signatures of past pathogen exposure could be identified by cataloging public T cell receptors. To study patterns of TCR occurrence, a later analysis re-analyzed previously published TCR beta repertoires from 600 to 750 donors and added high-resolution HLA genotyping. A later genetic analysis took genome-wide SNP genotypes for about three fifths of the 666 donors and used that subset as a discovery cohort. HLA typing included class I and class II loci at four-digit resolution. An earlier analysis of 587 of the donors used high-throughput TCR beta sequencing to judge whether each TCR beta V gene segment behaved as functional or pseudogenic. About five DR-DQ haplotypes were handled as single units for association and clustering because linkage in the cohort was strong. Among some 400 genotyped donors of the cohort, an average of about 240,000 unique TCR beta nucleotide sequences were sequenced per donor, roughly 20% of them non-productive. Alongside the repertoire data, information on donor age, sex, ethnicity and CMV serostatus was compiled. All discovery cohort repertoires had been generated on a single sequencing platform. In addition to the first cohort of 666 subjects, a separate validation cohort of 130 or so different subjects was used. An early release that covered around 590 HLA-typed donors contained about 300 gigabases of sequencing data and 65 million to 100 million unique TCR sequences. The genetic ancestry cluster associated with self-reported Caucasian donors included over 65% of the roughly 400 genotyped donors. In the later analysis, no new phenotypic data were used to find candidate immune exposures; instead, reliance was placed on TCR beta sequences and their occurrence across donors. Typing coverage varied by locus: roughly 629-640 donors for A, B, C, DRB1 and DQB1; more than 500 for DQA1; nearly 610 for DPA1; some 470 for DPB1. The study profiled the T cell repertoires of under 850 subjects by immunosequencing and related them to cytomegalovirus serostatus.

Broad study findings and their caveats: This cohort had only TCR beta chains sequenced, and the lack of alpha or paired-chain data limited which features could be detected. According to a later genetic analysis, donors in an Asian-associated ancestry cluster had fewer N-insertions in productive TCRs than the roughly 660-donor mean. CMV serostatus was the only immune exposure information available for the cohort. Assigning TCR associations to individual alleles was difficult when HLA alleles, especially DR and DQ, strongly co-occurred. Presence/absence analyses assumed roughly uniform sequencing depth across donors, an assumption that may not hold. A group of highly shared sequence variants was considered likely to be a technical artifact of the sequencing pipeline. A further reported finding was that TCR beta sequences accurately predicted the HLA-A and HLA-B alleles for most subjects in the first cohort. Most TCR sequences were observed very rarely across donors, whereas some public TCRs were present in many individuals. Linkage disequilibrium might explain the correlated functional status among segregating V segments, but an unknown experimental factor could not be ruled out. In the study, around 160 TCR beta chains were listed as associated with cytomegalovirus. In a later analysis, HLA-associated TCR beta chains showed more clonal expansion and lower generation probabilities than non-associated chains that were equally common. An association between a missense DCLRE1C variant and V-gene and J-gene trimming of TCR beta chains was found in a later genetic analysis and replicated in an independent cohort. The classifier was reported to diagnose cytomegalovirus status with high specificity and sensitivity in both the original and validation cohorts. According to a later analysis, parvovirus B19, influenza, CMV and Epstein-Barr virus appeared linked to several top co-occurrence clusters. Some IMGT-functional V segments, including TRBV6-2 and TRBV6-3, could not be told apart with the 87-base-pair reads, so those segments were excluded. The authors suggested that the approach could potentially be generalized to other disease states and immunological phenotypes. In a later analysis, TCR association rates were found to vary across HLA loci, with the most associated TCRs seen for DRB1 alleles and the fewest for HLA-C alleles. According to a later analysis, most CMV-associated TCR beta chains appeared to be HLA-restricted, and the HLA associations seemed to be driven largely by CMV exposure. Specific HLA alleles were associated with 18,000 or so TCR beta sequences at a false discovery rate of 0.05 in a later analysis. In an earlier analysis of 587 of the donors, most TCR beta V segments appeared in productive rearrangements about 87% or about 30% of the time, broadly matching IMGT annotations. HLA typing was unavailable for some donors at each locus, so association tests used only the typed subset. In vitro tests confirmed that a few of the cytomegalovirus-associated TCR beta chains recognize cytomegalovirus antigens. Because counts were too low, about 18 rarely observed V segments, including chromosome 9 orphons, were left out of the earlier analysis of about 500 of the donors.

Concerning this clone: Its antigen remains unidentified. One base away there is no much larger clone; base qualities are not given.

Libraries were constructed by the immunoSEQ multiplex PCR assay. For the multiplex PCR, a mixture combining 60 forward primers for TCR Vbeta segments and 13 reverse primers for TCR Jbeta segments was used. The CDR3 region of rearranged TCR beta genes was amplified from genomic DNA by a multiplex PCR assay. The amplified TCR beta libraries were sequenced on the Illumina HiSeq System as 87-base-pair reads. Processing in the source paper ran as follows. A later analysis tallied tens of millions of unique TCR beta chains across the 666 repertoires, and roughly 11 million of those chains were shared by two or more donors. Raw reads were error-corrected and collapsed into unique sequences by a nearest-neighbor algorithm in which closely related sequences were merged to remove PCR and sequencing errors. V, D and J gene segments were assigned by aligning CDR3 sequences to IMGT reference sequences. For a sequence to be retained, at least a six-nucleotide match to both a V gene segment and a J gene segment was required. Rearrangements were called productive when the CDR3 lacked stop codons and stayed in frame with V and J; all others were non-productive. Following IMGT convention, CDR3 was defined as the stretch from the second conserved V-encoded cysteine up to the conserved J-encoded phenylalanine. The earlier analysis of about 570 of the donors excluded any sequence lacking an unambiguous match to a single V gene segment. In an earlier analysis of 587 of the donors, a V segment was called functional when productive rearrangements were above 56.7%, and segregating when the standard deviation between donors exceeded 5%. To diagnose cytomegalovirus status from the catalog of TCR beta chain sequences, a statistical classification framework was built. In a later analysis, TCR nucleotide sequences were compared against IMGT/GENE-DB human TR gene sequences so that V and J genes could be assigned. A later analysis assigned CDR3 sequences and most-parsimonious VDJ recombination scenarios with the TCRdist pipeline. In a later analysis, every TCR beta chain was defined by the combination of its CDR3 amino acid sequence and its V-gene family, and reads without a unique V-gene family were dropped. A later analysis removed 592 highly shared, low-generation-probability nucleotide sequences to deal with suspected cross-contamination and a sequencing artifact. In a later analysis, a clonal expansion index was calculated for each public chain from normalized within-repertoire ranks of inferred template counts. Generation probabilities in a later analysis came from a VDJ recombination model fitted to out-of-frame rearrangements, and those results were checked against IGoR. In a later analysis, TCR-TCR, TCR-HLA and TCR-CMV co-occurrence was scored with hypergeometric tests, and a repertoire-size bias correction was applied to TCR pairs. A later analysis estimated false discovery rates by permuting HLA or CMV assignments 20 times. In a later analysis, co-occurring TCRs were grouped using DBSCAN, and TCRdist sequence similarity was added for clustering within HLA-allele-positive subsets. For co-occurrence clustering, repertoires with fewer than 30,000 or more than 120,000 public chains were excluded, along with five repertoires with anomalous nucleotide sharing. TCRdb took over this immuneACCESS table, retaining in-frame rearrangements with V and J assigned. Such tables are incomplete; in checked studies, under half of the missing clones stem from an unresolved V gene, and the remainder is unexplained. Clonal size and the V and J genes are those of that table, whereas D and trimming came from the DNA. This sample comprises approximately 79,000 clones, about 79% of them detected only once. In total, the top ten clones hold 5.5% of the sample.

The CDR3 runs 13 residues from the cysteine to the phenylalanine. Left in the record is the CDR3 DNA by itself, 39 bases read in frame from the first base. The germline V gene specifies WSHSY as CDR1 and SAAADI as CDR2. Trimming at the junction amounts to 3 bases on V and 8 bases on J, and the germline ends lie 13 bases apart. In total, 630 or so healthy bone marrow donors made up the cohort. At the time of sampling, all cohort members were nominally healthy, though unrecorded immune exposures were likely present. The donor was CMV seropositive and belonged to the group of 250 to 300 seropositive cohort members. A peripheral blood sample was provided by each donor, and peripheral blood mononuclear cells were used for TCR beta sequencing. Genomic DNA extraction from the blood cell samples was performed with the Qiagen DNeasy Blood Extraction Kit.

The clonotype comes from a male donor in good health and CMV-seropositive. The V and J genes are TRBV10-2 and TRBJ1-2, and possibly TRBD1, on 5 matching bases. The sequencing input was PBMCs. In nucleotide form, the sequence is TGCGCCAGCAGTGAATTCGGGGGTTGCGGCTACACCTTC. The resulting protein is CASSEFGGCGYTF.